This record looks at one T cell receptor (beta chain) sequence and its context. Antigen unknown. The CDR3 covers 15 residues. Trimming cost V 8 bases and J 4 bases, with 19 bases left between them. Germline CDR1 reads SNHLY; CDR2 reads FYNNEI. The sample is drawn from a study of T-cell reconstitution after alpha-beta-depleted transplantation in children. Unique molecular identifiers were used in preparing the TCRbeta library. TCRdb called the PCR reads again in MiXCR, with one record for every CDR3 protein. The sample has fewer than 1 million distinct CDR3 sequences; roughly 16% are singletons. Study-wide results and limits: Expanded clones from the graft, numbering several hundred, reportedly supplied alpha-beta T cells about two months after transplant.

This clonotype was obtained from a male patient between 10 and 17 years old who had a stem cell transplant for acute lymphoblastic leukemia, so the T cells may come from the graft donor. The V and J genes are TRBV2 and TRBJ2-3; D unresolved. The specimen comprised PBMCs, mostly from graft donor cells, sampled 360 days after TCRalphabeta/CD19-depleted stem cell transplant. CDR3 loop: CASPDPASRADTQYF. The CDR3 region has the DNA TGTGCCAGCCCCGACCCGGCCAGTCGCGCAGATACGCAGTATTTT.